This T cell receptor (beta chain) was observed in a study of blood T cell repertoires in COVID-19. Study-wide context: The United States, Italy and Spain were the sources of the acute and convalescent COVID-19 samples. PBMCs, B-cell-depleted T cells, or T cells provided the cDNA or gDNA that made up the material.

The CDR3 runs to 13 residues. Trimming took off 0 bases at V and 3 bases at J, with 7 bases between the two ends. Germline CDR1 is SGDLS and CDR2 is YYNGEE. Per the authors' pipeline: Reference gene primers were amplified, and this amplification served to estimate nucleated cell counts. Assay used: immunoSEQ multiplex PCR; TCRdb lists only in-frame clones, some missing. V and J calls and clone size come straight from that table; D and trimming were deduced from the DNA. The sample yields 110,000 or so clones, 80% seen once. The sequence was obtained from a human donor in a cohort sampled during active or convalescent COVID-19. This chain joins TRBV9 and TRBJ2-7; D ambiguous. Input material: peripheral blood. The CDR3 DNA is TGTGCCAGCAGCGTAGGAGATCTCTACGAGCAGTACTTC. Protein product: CASSVGDLYEQYF.